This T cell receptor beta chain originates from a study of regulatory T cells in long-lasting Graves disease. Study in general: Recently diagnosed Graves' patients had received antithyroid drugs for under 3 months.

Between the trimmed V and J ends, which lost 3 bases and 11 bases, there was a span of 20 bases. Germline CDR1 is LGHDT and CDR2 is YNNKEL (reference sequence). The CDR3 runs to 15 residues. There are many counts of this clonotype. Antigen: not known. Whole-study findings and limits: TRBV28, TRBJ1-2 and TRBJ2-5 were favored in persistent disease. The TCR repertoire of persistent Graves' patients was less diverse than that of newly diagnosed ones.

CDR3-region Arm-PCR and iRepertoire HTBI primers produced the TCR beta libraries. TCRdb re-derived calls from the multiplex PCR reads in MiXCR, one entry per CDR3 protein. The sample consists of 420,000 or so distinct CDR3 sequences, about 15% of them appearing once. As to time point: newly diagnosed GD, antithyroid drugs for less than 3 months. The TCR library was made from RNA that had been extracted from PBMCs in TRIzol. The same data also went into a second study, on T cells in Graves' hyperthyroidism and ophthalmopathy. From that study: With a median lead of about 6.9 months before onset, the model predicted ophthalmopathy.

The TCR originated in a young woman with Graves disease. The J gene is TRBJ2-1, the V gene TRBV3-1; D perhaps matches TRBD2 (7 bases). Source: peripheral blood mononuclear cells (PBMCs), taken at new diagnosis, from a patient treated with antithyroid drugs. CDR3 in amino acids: CASSHGGAGLAKQFF. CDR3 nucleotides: TGTGCCAGCAGCCATGGGGGGGCAGGTTTGGCCAAGCAGTTCTTC.